Detailed here is one T cell receptor (beta chain). Its antigen is currently unknown. This sample was taken from a study of T-cell memory formation after mild COVID-19. In TCRdb, the 5' RACE reads were re-called with MiXCR into one record per CDR3 protein. The sample lists roughly 350,000 distinct CDR3 sequences, roughly 15% seen once, with about 20% in the top ten. The CDR3 totals 16 residues. Trimming pared 0 bases from V and 5 bases from J, leaving 14 bases between. The V gene's germline CDR1 is MNHNY and CDR2 SVGAGI (reference sequence). Whole-study results and caveats: The SARS-CoV-2 specificity of second-wave clones reaching peak at day 37 remained unverified. Day 15 to 85 contracting clones showed balanced CD4/CD8; later expanders leaned CD4+.

This TCR was recovered from a man aged 18 to 30 who had mild COVID-19 (a few samples of this study predate the infection). Cell type and time point are not known. The material sequenced was PBMCs or a T cell subset sorted from them (not recorded which). This chain uses TRBV6-6 with TRBJ2-1; D might be TRBD1 (6 bases). The CDR3 DNA reads as TGTGCCAGCAGTTACTCCCTCGTGGACAGTAACAATGAGCAGTTCTTC. Translated, it gives CASSYSLVDSNNEQFF.